This T cell receptor beta chain comes out of a study of T-cell memory formation after mild COVID-19. Overall study context: Clusters of TCRs were largely donor specific.

In this sample, this clonotype turned up a few times. Its antigen is as yet unknown. General study points: The study detected some responding clones in pre-infection memory, suggesting cross-reactive memory joined. While clones contracting from day 15 to 85 were balanced between CD4 and CD8, later expanders leaned CD4+.

TCRdb independently ran MiXCR on the 5' RACE reads; one entry per CDR3 protein. The sample includes more than 120,000 distinct CDR3 sequences, about 5.7% seen only once; the top ten take around 2%. V shed 11 bases and J shed 5 bases, with 17 bases lying between them. Germline assignment: CDR1 KGHDR and CDR2 SFDVKD. This CDR3 has 14 amino acids. This TCR was recovered from an adult woman who had mild COVID-19 (a few samples of this study predate the infection). Cell type and time point are not known. This chain joins TRBV24-1 and TRBJ2-2; D possibly corresponds to TRBD1 (5 bases). Material for sequencing was PBMCs or a T cell subset sorted from them (not recorded which). This CDR3 is CANTRPGWTGELFF. CDR3 nucleotides: TGTGCCAACACCCGACCAGGGTGGACCGGGGAGCTGTTTTTT.